Below, 29 T cell receptor beta chains from the same sample are listed, as sequenced in a study of blood T cell repertoires in COVID-19. The assay was immunoSEQ multiplex PCR, and TCRdb's table has in-frame clones only and misses some. This table holds about 55,000 clones, about 82% found once. Sequencing input: peripheral blood. The receptors were sampled from a human donor in a cohort sampled during active COVID-19.

V is TRBV4-1 and J is TRBJ1-1; D perhaps matches TRBD1 (6 bases). CDR3 length: 15 residues. Germline CDR1 reads MGHRA; CDR2 reads YSYEKL. Trimming removed 5 bases at V and 5 bases at J, with 18 bases between. This chain's CDR3 is CASSRSTPGETEAFF. In nucleotides, the CDR3 is TGCGCCAGCAGCAGGAGTACCCCAGGGGAAACTGAAGCTTTCTTT.

The chain employs TRBV5-4 and TRBJ2-3; TRBD2 agrees at 9 bases. V dropped 5 bases and J dropped 8; count of bases not matched to a gene: 9. The length of the CDR3 is 14 residues. Germline loops: CDR1 SGHNT, CDR2 YYREEE (reference sequence). CDR3 bases: TGTGCCAGCAGTATATCAGCGGGAGGAAGTACGCAGTATTTT. It specifies CASSISAGGSTQYF.

This chain uses TRBV3-1 (or the pseudogene TRBV3-2) with TRBJ2-7, with TRBD2 identical over 8 bases. The CDR3 extends over 15 amino acids. Germline V gene sequence: CDR1 LGHDT, CDR2 YNNKEL (reference sequence). V shed 2 bases and J 5 bases; nucleotides not matched to a gene: 8. CDR3 protein: CASSQTAGVRDEQYF. The CDR3 DNA reads as TGTGCCAGCAGCCAAACAGCGGGAGTTCGAGACGAGCAGTACTTC.

Here the CDR3 DNA reads TGTGCCAGCAATAGAGAGGGACTAGCGGGAGTCGGGGAGCTGTTTTTT. It translates to CASNREGLAGVGELFF. The chain employs TRBV5-6 and TRBJ2-2; 14 nucleotides match TRBD2. CDR1 is SGHDT, CDR2 YYEEEE, per germline. The CDR3 sequence is 16 residues long. J gave up 7 bases and V 6 bases, and 8 bases lay outside the gene matches. Drawing the rest from reference TRBV5-6 and TRBJ2-2, the complete variable domain is DAGVTQSPTHLIKTRGQQVTLRCSPKSGHDTVSWYQQALGQGPQFIFQYYEEEERQRGNFPDRFSGHQFPNYSSELNVNALLLGDSALYLCASNREGLAGVGELFFGEGSRLTVL.

This chain links TRBV4-3 with TRBJ2-1; a weak D match, TRBD2 (6 bases). CDR3 length equals 16 residues. With 2 bases removed from V and 7 bases from J, the gap between germline ends came to 18 bases. Per the germline V gene, CDR1 is LGHNA and CDR2 is YSLEER. The CDR3 coding sequence is TGCGCCAGCAGCCAAACTTGGCGGACGGAGGGGAATGAGCAGTTCTTC. Protein: CASSQTWRTEGNEQFF.

To note about this clone: The germline gene is not matched at one end of the junction; a read error may be the cause. The chain is built from TRBV5-6 and TRBJ1-6; D may be TRBD1 (6 bases). CDR3 length equals 12 residues. CDR1 is SGHDT and CDR2 is YYEEEE in the germline V gene. The CDR3, as DNA: TGTGCCAGCAGCTTGTTGAGCAGACAGGCAGACTTT. As protein: CASSLLSRQADF.

Only one count was recorded for this clone. The chain is built from TRBV11-3 and TRBJ2-1, with 12 bases lining up with TRBD2. V trimming: 5 bases; J trimming: 9 bases; junction bases outside the gene matches: 5. The CDR3 is 14 amino acids. From germline, CDR1 is SGHNT and CDR2 YENEEA. DNA of the CDR3: TGTGCCAGCAGCCGACTAGCGGGAGCTGGTGAGCAGTTCTTC. It codes for CASSRLAGAGEQFF.

This chain links TRBV28 with TRBJ2-3; 10 bases match TRBD2. This CDR3 has 17 residues. The ends lost 3 bases at V and 3 bases at J; junction bases unmatched: 9. Germline V gene lookup returns CDR1 MDHEN and CDR2 SYDVKM. CDR3 bases: TGTGCCAGCAGTTTTACCGGTCTAGCGGGAGTGACAGATACGCAGTATTTT. It specifies CASSFTGLAGVTDTQYF.

The chain employs TRBV5-4 and TRBJ2-2, with 9 nucleotides matching TRBD2. The V gene end was trimmed by 0 bases and the J gene end by 4 bases; junction bases not matched to a gene: 13. The CDR3 sequence is 19 residues long. Germline loops: CDR1 SGHNT, CDR2 YYREEE (reference sequence). This chain's CDR3 is CASSLAGRLAASGTGELFF. Here the CDR3 DNA reads TGTGCCAGCAGCTTGGCCGGGCGACTAGCGGCTTCTGGCACCGGGGAGCTGTTTTTT. Based on the CDR3 plus reference TRBV5-4 and TRBJ2-2, the full variable domain is ETGVTQSPTHLIKTRGQQVTLRCSSQSGHNTVSWYQQALGQGPQFIFQYYREEENGRGNFPPRFSGLQFPNYSSELNVNALELDDSALYLCASSLAGRLAASGTGELFFGEGSRLTVL.

The rearrangement joins TRBV15 to TRBJ2-1; 7 positions agree with TRBD2. Germline V gene data show CDR1 as LNHNV and CDR2 as YYDKDF (reference sequence). CDR3 length: 17 residues. Trimming at V came to 0 bases and at J to 6 bases, leaving 11 bases not matched to a gene. CDR3 bases: TGTGCCACCAGCAGAGATAAGGAAGCGGGAAACGCCAATGAGCAGTTCTTC. The encoded protein is CATSRDKEAGNANEQFF.

The chain has TRBV7-2 and TRBJ1-1; no clear D gene. The germline V gene has CDR1 SGHTA and CDR2 FQGNSA. V lost 5 bases and J lost 2, with 6 bases in between. CDR3 length equals 12 residues. The CDR3 DNA sequence: TGTGCCAGCAGCGTAAAAAACACTGAAGCTTTCTTT. Amino acids: CASSVKNTEAFF.

This sequence joins TRBV6-6 and TRBJ2-2; 9 nucleotides match TRBD2. The germline V gene has CDR1 MNHNY and CDR2 SVGAGI (reference sequence). This CDR3 has 15 amino acids. V trimming: 2 bases; J trimming: 6 bases; junction bases outside the gene matches: 4. The CDR3 DNA sequence: TGTGCCAGCAGTTACGTTCAGCGGGGGGCCGGGGAGCTGTTTTTT. Its protein is CASSYVQRGAGELFF.

The V call is TRBV6-4, the J call TRBJ1-2; 7 bases align to TRBD1. Per the germline V gene, CDR1 is MRHNA and CDR2 is SNTAGT. This CDR3 has 14 amino acids. V lost 6 bases to trimming and J lost 8 bases; unmatched junction nucleotides: 12. CDR3 nucleotides: TGTGCCAGCAGGGCTGGACAGGCCTCGATCGGCTACACCTTC. Its protein product is CASRAGQASIGYTF.

This clone has just one count. The rearrangement links TRBV6-6 to TRBJ1-6; D ambiguous. Germline V CDR1 and CDR2: MNHNY, SVGAGI (reference sequence). V was clipped by 5 bases and J by 7 bases, with 15 bases between them. This CDR3 is built from 15 residues. CDR3 DNA sequence: TGTGCCAGCAGTCCTGGGGAGATCCTAAATTCACCCCTCCACTTT. Protein sequence: CASSPGEILNSPLHF.

This chain connects TRBV7-2 to TRBJ2-7; the match to TRBD1 covers 9 bases. Germline-derived CDR1 and CDR2 are SGHTA and FQGNSA. J was trimmed by 3 bases and V by 5 bases; bases with no gene match: 8. CDR3 length: 15 residues. The CDR3 here is CASSIPDRGDYEQYF. The CDR3 DNA follows: TGTGCCAGCAGCATCCCGGACAGGGGAGACTACGAGCAGTACTTC.

The V gene is TRBV5-8, the J gene TRBJ2-7; D is unclear. The CDR3 is 14 residues long. V lost 1 base to trimming and J lost 2 bases, with 10 bases between them. The germline CDR1 and CDR2 sequences are SGHTS and YDEGEE. The CDR3 protein is CASSLWAGPYEQYF. In DNA, the CDR3 is TGTGCCAGCAGCTTGTGGGCCGGCCCCTACGAGCAGTACTTC.

This clone was counted only a few times. The V call is TRBV9, the J call TRBJ2-1, with 7 positions matching TRBD2. The CDR3 is made up of 16 amino acids. Germline V gives CDR1 SGDLS, CDR2 YYNGEE. J lost 4 bases, V lost 0 bases, and 7 bases had no gene match. The CDR3 region is CASSVGAGDRYNEQFF. CDR3 DNA sequence: TGTGCCAGCAGCGTAGGGGCGGGAGACCGTTACAATGAGCAGTTCTTC.

J is TRBJ2-3 and V is TRBV7-9, with D perhaps TRBD2 (7 bases). Trimming took 1 base from V and 5 from J, leaving 16 bases between them. The CDR3 totals 16 residues. Germline V CDR1 and CDR2: SEHNR, FQNEAQ (reference sequence). In DNA form, the CDR3 reads TGTGCCAGCAGCTTAGGGGGGGGGCCCCCTGGAGATACGCAGTATTTT. Its protein product is CASSLGGGPPGDTQYF.

This clone was counted a single time. The rearrangement links TRBV7-7 to TRBJ1-3; 8 bases line up with TRBD1. This CDR3 spans 17 amino acids. With V trimmed by 5 bases and J by 0 bases, 9 bases remained unmatched. Germline V gives CDR1 SSHAT, CDR2 FNYEAQ (reference sequence). CDR3 loop: CASSPDRGPVSGNTIYF. CDR3 sequence (DNA): TGTGCCAGCAGCCCCGACAGGGGCCCCGTCTCTGGAAACACCATATATTTT.

This chain uses TRBV19 with TRBJ2-1; weak D call: TRBD1 (6 bases). The germline V gene encodes CDR1 LNHDA and CDR2 SQIVND (reference sequence). The CDR3 sequence is 16 residues long. V lost 5 bases and J lost 3, with 17 bases in between. The CDR3 DNA reads as TGTGCCAGTAGTGCCCGACGGGACAAGATCTACAATGAGCAGTTCTTC. Encoded protein: CASSARRDKIYNEQFF.

The chain joins TRBV4-2 to TRBJ1-2; no firm D call. Trimming took off 2 bases at V and 5 bases at J, with 15 bases between the two ends. CDR1 and CDR2 (germline): LGHNA, YNFKEQ. The CDR3 loop spans 15 amino acids. Here the CDR3 reads CASSQTLAEKYGYTF. DNA of the CDR3: TGTGCCAGCAGCCAAACGCTAGCGGAGAAATATGGCTACACCTTC.

The V and J genes are TRBV19 and TRBJ2-7; D may be TRBD1 (6 bases). There are 14 residues in the CDR3. V shed 5 bases and J shed 2 bases, with 13 bases lying between them. CDR1 is LNHDA and CDR2 is SQIVND in the germline V gene (reference sequence). CDR3 sequence (DNA): TGTGCCAGTAGTCCCCGGGACAACACCTACGAGCAGTACTTC. Its protein product is CASSPRDNTYEQYF.

The J gene is TRBJ2-1, the V gene TRBV10-3, with 11 bases matching TRBD2. Germline assignment: CDR1 ENHRY and CDR2 SYGVKD. The CDR3 extends over 15 amino acids. J gave up 5 bases and V 6 bases, and 6 bases lay outside the gene matches. CDR3 nucleotides: TGTGCCATCAGCCTAACTAGCGGGAGTCACAATGAGCAGTTCTTC. Protein product: CAISLTSGSHNEQFF.

The chain joins TRBV4-3 to TRBJ2-2; 7 positions match TRBD2. V lost 1 base to trimming and J lost 4 bases; unmatched junction nucleotides: 3. The CDR3 length is 15 residues. Per the germline V gene, CDR1 is LGHNA and CDR2 is YSLEER. The chain's CDR3 is CASSQVAGATGELFF. Written as DNA, the CDR3 is TGCGCCAGCAGCCAAGTGGCGGGAGCCACCGGGGAGCTGTTTTTT.

The chain combines TRBV5-4 with TRBJ1-1; D not certain. This CDR3 has 13 amino acids. Trimming cost V 4 bases and J 1 base, with 8 bases left between them. CDR1 and CDR2 (germline): SGHNT, YYREEE (reference sequence). The CDR3 is CASSATRNTEAFF. CDR3 coding DNA: TGTGCCAGCAGCGCGACAAGGAACACTGAAGCTTTCTTT.

This chain connects TRBV20-1 to TRBJ2-1; possible D gene TRBD2, 5 bases. This CDR3 comprises 14 residues. Trimming removed 3 bases at V and 4 bases at J, with 13 bases between. Germline CDR1 is DFQATT and CDR2 is SNEGSKA (reference sequence). CDR3: CSASLASRYNEQFF. The CDR3 coding sequence is TGCAGTGCTAGTCTTGCTAGCAGGTACAATGAGCAGTTCTTC.

This chain joins TRBV5-1 and TRBJ1-1; no clear D gene. The CDR3 has 14 residues. Per the germline V gene, CDR1 is SGHRS and CDR2 is YFSETQ. V was clipped by 0 bases and J by 1 base, with 7 bases between them. CDR3 in DNA: TGCGCCAGCAGCTTGGCAGGCCCGAACACTGAAGCTTTCTTT. Residues: CASSLAGPNTEAFF.

V is TRBV9 and J is TRBJ2-3; 10 nucleotides agree with TRBD2. The CDR3 runs 15 residues. The V gene's germline CDR1 is SGDLS and CDR2 YYNGEE. Unmatched junction bases numbered 7, after V lost 0 bases and J lost 9 bases. The CDR3 DNA reads as TGTGCCAGCAGCGTAGGAACTAGCGGGATGGGGACGCAGTATTTT. Translating it yields CASSVGTSGMGTQYF.

The chain is built from TRBV5-6 and TRBJ2-1; a possible D gene is TRBD2 (6 bases). This CDR3 has 14 amino acids. CDR1 and CDR2 (germline): SGHDT, YYEEEE. Trimming pared 5 bases from V and 6 bases from J, leaving 15 bases between. CDR3 protein: CASRGGYPSNEQFF. The CDR3 region has the DNA TGTGCCAGCAGGGGGGGTTACCCTTCCAATGAGCAGTTCTTC. The variable domain in full, with the rest retrieved from reference TRBV5-6 and TRBJ2-1, is DAGVTQSPTHLIKTRGQQVTLRCSPKSGHDTVSWYQQALGQGPQFIFQYYEEEERQRGNFPDRFSGHQFPNYSSELNVNALLLGDSALYLCASRGGYPSNEQFFGPGTRLTVL.